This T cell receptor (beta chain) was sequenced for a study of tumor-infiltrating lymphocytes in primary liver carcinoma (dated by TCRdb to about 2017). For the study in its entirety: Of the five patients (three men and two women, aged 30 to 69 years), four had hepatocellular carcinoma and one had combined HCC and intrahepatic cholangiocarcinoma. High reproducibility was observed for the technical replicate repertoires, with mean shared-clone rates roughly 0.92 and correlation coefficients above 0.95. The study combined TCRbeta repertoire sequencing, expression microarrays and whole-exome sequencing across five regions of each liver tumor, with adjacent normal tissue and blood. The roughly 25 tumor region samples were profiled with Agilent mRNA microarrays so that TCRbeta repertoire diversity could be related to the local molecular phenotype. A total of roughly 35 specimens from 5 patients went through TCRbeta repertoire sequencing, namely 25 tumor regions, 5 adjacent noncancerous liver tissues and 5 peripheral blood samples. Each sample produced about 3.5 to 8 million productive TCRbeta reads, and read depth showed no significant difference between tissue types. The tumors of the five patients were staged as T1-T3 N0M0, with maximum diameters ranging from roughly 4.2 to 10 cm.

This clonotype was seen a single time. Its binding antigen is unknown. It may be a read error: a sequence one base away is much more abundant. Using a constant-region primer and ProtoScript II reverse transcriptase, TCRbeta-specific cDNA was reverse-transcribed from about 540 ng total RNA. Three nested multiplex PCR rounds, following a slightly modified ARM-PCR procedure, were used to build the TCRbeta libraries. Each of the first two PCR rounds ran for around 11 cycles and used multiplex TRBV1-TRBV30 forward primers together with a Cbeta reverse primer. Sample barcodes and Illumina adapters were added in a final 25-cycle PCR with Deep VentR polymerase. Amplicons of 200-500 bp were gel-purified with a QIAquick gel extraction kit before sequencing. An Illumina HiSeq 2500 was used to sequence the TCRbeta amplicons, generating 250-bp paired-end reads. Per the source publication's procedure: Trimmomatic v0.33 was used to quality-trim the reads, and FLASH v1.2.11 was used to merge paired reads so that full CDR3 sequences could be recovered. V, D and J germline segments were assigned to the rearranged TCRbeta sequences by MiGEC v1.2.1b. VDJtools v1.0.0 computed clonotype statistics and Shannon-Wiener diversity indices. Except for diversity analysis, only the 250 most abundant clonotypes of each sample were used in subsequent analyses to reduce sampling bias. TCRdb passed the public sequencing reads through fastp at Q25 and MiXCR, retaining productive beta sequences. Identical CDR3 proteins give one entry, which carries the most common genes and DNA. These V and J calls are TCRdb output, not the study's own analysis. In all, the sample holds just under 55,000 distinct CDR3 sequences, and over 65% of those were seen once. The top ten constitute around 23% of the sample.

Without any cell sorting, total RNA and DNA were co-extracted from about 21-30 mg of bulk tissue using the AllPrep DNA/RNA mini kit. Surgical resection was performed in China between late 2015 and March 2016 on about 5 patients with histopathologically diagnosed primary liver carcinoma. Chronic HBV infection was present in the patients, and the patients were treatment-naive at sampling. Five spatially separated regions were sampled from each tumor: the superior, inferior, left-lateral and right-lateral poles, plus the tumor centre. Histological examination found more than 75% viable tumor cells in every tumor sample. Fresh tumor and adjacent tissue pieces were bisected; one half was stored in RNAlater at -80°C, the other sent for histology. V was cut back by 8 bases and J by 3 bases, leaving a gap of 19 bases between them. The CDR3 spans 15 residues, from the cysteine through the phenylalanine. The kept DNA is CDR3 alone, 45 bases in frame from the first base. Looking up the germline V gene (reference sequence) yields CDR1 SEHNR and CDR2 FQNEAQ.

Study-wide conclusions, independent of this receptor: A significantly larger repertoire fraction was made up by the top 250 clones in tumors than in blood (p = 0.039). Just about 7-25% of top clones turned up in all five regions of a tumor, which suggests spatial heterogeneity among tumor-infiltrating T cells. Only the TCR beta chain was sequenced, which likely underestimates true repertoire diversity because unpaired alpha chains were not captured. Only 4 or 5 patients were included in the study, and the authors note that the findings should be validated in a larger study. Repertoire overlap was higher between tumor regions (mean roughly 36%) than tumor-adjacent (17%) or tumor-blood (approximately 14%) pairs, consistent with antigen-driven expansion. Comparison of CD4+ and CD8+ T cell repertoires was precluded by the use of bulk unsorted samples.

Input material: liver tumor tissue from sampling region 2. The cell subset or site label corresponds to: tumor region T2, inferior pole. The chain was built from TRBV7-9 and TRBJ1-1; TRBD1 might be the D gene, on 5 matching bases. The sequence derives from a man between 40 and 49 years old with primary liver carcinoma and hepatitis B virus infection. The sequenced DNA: TGTGCCAGCGCTAGTAGTGGGGGTTCTTACACTGAAGCTTTCTTT. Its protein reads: CASASSGGSYTEAFF.